These T cell receptor beta chains were read from a single sample in a study of blood T cell repertoires in COVID-19. Here immunoSEQ multiplex PCR was the method, and the copy in TCRdb shows in-frame clones only, minus some. The data show more than 95,000 clones, 86% seen once. Input material: peripheral blood. Every receptor here comes from a human donor in a cohort sampled during active COVID-19. CDR3s include the opening cysteine and the closing phenylalanine or tryptophan. Fields, in order: V gene, J gene, CDR3 protein.

>TRBV18|TRBJ2-7
CASSSDRGKYEQYF
>TRBV25-1|TRBJ1-4
CASATGGWGEKLFF
>TRBV6-2/TRBV6-3|TRBJ2-2
CASSGLAGVTGELFF
>TRBV11-2|TRBJ1-4
CASSGTLDEKLFF
>TRBV24-1|TRBJ1-4
CATSAGGTAEKLFF
>TRBV11-2|TRBJ2-7
CASSLKTVLEQYF
>TRBV5-4|TRBJ1-4
CASSSGGASTGLFF
>TRBV10-1|TRBJ2-1
CASSESAGHFGNEQFF
>TRBV19|TRBJ2-1
CASSIPRTSGRAGEQFF
>TRBV27|TRBJ1-5
CASSSWDSPKPQHF
>TRBV3-1/TRBV3-2|TRBJ2-7
CASSLTGGPYEQYF
>TRBV15|TRBJ2-2
CATSRDTLRGGELFF
>TRBV3-1/TRBV3-2|TRBJ1-6
CASSVRGRSDSPLHF
>TRBV6-5|TRBJ1-1
CASSYRDRNTEAFF
>TRBV28|TRBJ1-6
CASSSTDRASYNSPLHF
>TRBV27|TRBJ2-3
CASAGGYTDTQYF
>TRBV6-5|TRBJ2-1
CASSYPGNEQFF
>TRBV4-2|TRBJ2-3
CASSQDASTGMVRF
>TRBV11-2|TRBJ1-1
CASSLRLAGGNIMNTEAFF
>TRBV7-9|TRBJ2-5
CASSLGNGTNF
>TRBV7-2|TRBJ2-7
CASSFAGIAYEQYF
>TRBV11-3|TRBJ1-1
CATQGNTEAFF
>TRBV7-9|TRBJ2-2
CASSPRQGRQGGELFF
>TRBV18|TRBJ1-1
CASSPITSPRGTEAFF
>TRBV15|TRBJ2-1
CATSVRTGSSYNEQFF
>TRBV19|TRBJ2-5
CASSSRGRETQYF
>TRBV7-2|TRBJ2-1
CASSPRDRAWGEQFF
>TRBV29-1|TRBJ2-1
CSVSRDAIYNEQFF
>TRBV30|TRBJ2-2
CAWSPRGERVTGELFF
>TRBV11-2|TRBJ2-6
CASSLNSGWGRGANVLTF
>TRBV5-1|TRBJ2-1
CASSFHASGSSYNEQFF
>TRBV4-1|TRBJ2-1
CASSQGSGSSSYNEQFF
>TRBV4-1|TRBJ1-2
CASSPFGQGAVGYTF
>TRBV9|TRBJ1-1
CASSPARGNTEAFF
>TRBV28|TRBJ1-3
CASSSAGQVFGNTIYF
>TRBV7-6|TRBJ1-2
CASSFSPPRAGGDSYTF
>TRBV6-5|TRBJ1-4
CASRPPGLGEKLFF
>TRBV11-3|TRBJ2-7
CASSPQGGGPYEQYF
>TRBV5-1|TRBJ2-5
CASSLGTEETQYF
>TRBV9|TRBJ2-1
CASRASGLAGASEQFF
>TRBV28|TRBJ2-4
CASSFDDYKNIQYF
>TRBV11-2|TRBJ2-7
CASGQREGLGEQYF
>TRBV18|TRBJ2-7
CASSPPVSREQYF
>TRBV6-6|TRBJ1-6
CASSPRETDEINNSPLHF
>TRBV6-6|TRBJ1-5
CASSRTERKLFYNQPQHF
>TRBV11-3|TRBJ2-2
CASSFLAGGGGKNTGELFF
>TRBV7-6|TRBJ1-4
CASSLETTAGEKLFF
>TRBV5-1|TRBJ2-7
CASARGRAGSYEQYF
>TRBV28|TRBJ2-3
CASSAPGQGTDTQYF
>TRBV11-3|TRBJ2-7
CASSGVHGEQYF
>TRBV5-1|TRBJ2-3
CASSLVGTSGGTATDTQYF
>TRBV29-1|TRBJ2-6
CSIDRDGANVLTF
>TRBV4-3|TRBJ1-1
CASSQERWGPNTEAFF
>TRBV5-1|TRBJ2-2
CASSLDSNTGELFF
>TRBV20-1|TRBJ2-1
CSASRREGRYTEQFF
>TRBV7-2|TRBJ2-7
CASSPRSPYEQYF
>TRBV19|TRBJ2-1
CASSPPSSRYNEQFF